This T cell receptor (beta chain) emerged from a study of T-cell memory formation after mild COVID-19. Study context: In these data, TCR clusters were largely donor specific.

Notes on the study in general: Day 37-peaking second-wave clones had unconfirmed SARS-CoV-2 specificity. Memory sampled before infection contained some responding clones, suggesting cross-reactive memory joined.

Each CDR3 protein is one row after TCRdb ran MiXCR on the 5' RACE reads. The sample holds 550,000 to 700,000 distinct CDR3 sequences; approximately 18% are singletons and the top ten take around 12%. Note on this clonotype: Its antigen is as yet unknown.

Germline CDR1 MDHEN, CDR2 SYDVKM. V gave up 2 bases and J gave up 9 bases; unmatched junction bases: 4. The CDR3 is 13 amino acids. This TCR came from an adult woman who had mild COVID-19 (a few samples of this study predate the infection). Cell type and time point are not known. The V gene is TRBV28, the J gene TRBJ2-1, with 7 positions matching TRBD2. Sequenced sample: PBMCs or a T cell subset sorted from them (not recorded which). The CDR3 sequence is CASSLGRAPEQFF. The DNA for the CDR3 is TGTGCCAGCAGTTTAGGGAGGGCGCCTGAGCAGTTCTTC. Complete variable domain (other parts from reference TRBV28 and TRBJ2-1): DVKVTQSSRYLVKRTGEKVFLECVQDMDHENMFWYRQDPGLGLRLIYFSYDVKMKEKGDIPEGYSVSREKKERFSLILESASTNQTSMYLCASSLGRAPEQFFGPGTRLTVL.